A selection of T cell receptor beta chains follows, all from one sample in a study of T cells in Graves' hyperthyroidism and ophthalmopathy. TCRdb called the multiplex PCR reads again in MiXCR, with one record for every CDR3 protein. The sample has around 450,000 distinct CDR3 sequences; roughly 14% are singletons. Sequencing used blood. The receptor source for this set is a woman younger than 30 with Graves' hyperthyroidism. Both conserved end residues are part of each CDR3. D genes are given only for firm matches. Part of the rows lack a size; the others show once, few, many or a class for expanded clones.

size | J | D | V | CDR3 | DNA
few | TRBJ2-3 | TRBD2 | TRBV4-2 | CASSRLRSGRGGTDTQYF | TGTGCCAGCAGCCGTTTACGGAGCGGGAGGGGCGGCACAGATACGCAGTATTTT
few | TRBJ2-1 | TRBD1 | TRBV24-1 | CATSDVLGTVKINEQFF | TGTGCCACCAGTGATGTCTTGGGGACAGTGAAAATCAATGAGCAGTTCTTC
. | TRBJ2-1 | TRBD2 | TRBV2 | CASIVGLASPEQFF | TGTGCCAGCATAGTAGGACTAGCGAGTCCTGAGCAGTTCTTC
. | TRBJ1-1 | TRBD1 | TRBV20-1 | CSAYSGQGYTEAFF | TGCAGTGCGTACTCGGGACAGGGTTATACTGAAGCTTTCTTT
many | TRBJ1-1 | TRBD1 | TRBV28 | CASRIQGGDTEAFF | TGTGCCAGCAGAATTCAGGGGGGGGACACTGAAGCTTTCTTT
few | TRBJ1-1 | . | TRBV6-2/TRBV6-3 | CASSRPRGEDTEAFF | TGTGCCAGCAGCCGACCTCGGGGGGAGGATACTGAAGCTTTCTTT
. | TRBJ1-1 | TRBD1 | TRBV19 | CASSLLPGQEAFF | TGTGCCAGTAGTCTCCTCCCGGGACAGGAAGCTTTCTTT
few | TRBJ2-5 | TRBD2 | TRBV3-1 | CASSHPLLAGQETQYF | TGTGCCAGCAGCCATCCTTTACTAGCGGGCCAAGAGACCCAGTACTTC
many | TRBJ1-1 | . | TRBV7-2 | CASSLGGAGVGTEAFF | TGTGCCAGCAGCCTAGGGGGTGCAGGGGTAGGCACTGAAGCTTTCTTT
few | TRBJ2-1 | . | TRBV29-1 | CSAVGNEQFF | TGCAGCGCCGTCGGCAATGAGCAGTTCTTC
. | TRBJ1-2 | TRBD1 | TRBV5-1 | CASSDYLVTGGAGYTF | TGCGCCAGCAGCGATTACCTTGTTACAGGGGGAGCTGGCTACACCTTC
many | TRBJ2-1 | . | TRBV18 | CASSPRVGHNEQFF | TGTGCCAGCTCACCTAGGGTGGGCCACAATGAGCAGTTCTTC
many | TRBJ2-7 | . | TRBV2 | CASSVGASWWEQYF | TGTGCCAGCAGTGTCGGGGCGAGCTGGTGGGAGCAGTACTTC
. | TRBJ1-5 | . | TRBV6-4 | CASRDGLQPQHF | TGTGCCAGCAGGGACGGTCTTCAGCCCCAGCATTTT
many | TRBJ2-7 | TRBD1 | TRBV20-1 | CSAASTGTGSSYEQYF | TGCAGTGCCGCCTCAACCGGGACAGGGAGCTCCTACGAGCAGTACTTC
few | TRBJ2-7 | . | TRBV29-1 | CSVEVPGDSSYEQYF | TGCAGCGTTGAAGTTCCGGGGGATAGCTCCTACGAGCAGTACTTC
once | TRBJ1-2 | TRBD1 | TRBV19 | CASSTAPGQGAYGYTF | TGTGCCAGTAGTACCGCCCCGGGACAGGGGGCTTATGGCTACACCTTC
many | TRBJ1-2 | TRBD1 | TRBV11-2 | CASSLTGTGLGGYTF | TGTGCCAGCAGCCTAACCGGGACAGGGCTAGGTGGCTACACCTTC
many | TRBJ2-5 | . | TRBV18 | CASSLLSSGYFQETQYF | TGTGCCAGCTCATTGCTCTCAAGTGGGTACTTCCAAGAGACCCAGTACTTC
few | TRBJ2-5 | TRBD2 | TRBV27 | CASSPRLAVQETQYF | TGTGCCAGCAGCCCTCGACTAGCGGTCCAAGAGACCCAGTACTTC
. | TRBJ2-1 | TRBD2 | TRBV10-3 | CAIRGTSGSYEQFF | TGTGCCATCAGAGGGACTAGCGGGAGCTATGAGCAGTTCTTC
many | TRBJ1-2 | TRBD1 | TRBV15 | CATSDDPGTVWTGYTF | TGTGCCACCAGCGACGATCCGGGGACAGTTTGGACTGGCTACACCTTC
few | TRBJ2-3 | . | TRBV19 | CASGLGGATDTQYF | TGTGCCAGTGGATTGGGCGGGGCGACAGATACGCAGTATTTT
many | TRBJ2-2 | . | TRBV18 | CASSPQGTGELFF | TGTGCCAGCTCCCCTCAAGGCACCGGGGAGCTGTTTTTT
many | TRBJ2-5 | . | TRBV11-1 | CASSQTGATQETQYF | TGTGCCAGCAGCCAGACGGGAGCCACTCAAGAGACCCAGTACTTC
many | TRBJ2-3 | TRBD1 | TRBV15 | CATSTRRRGHRDTQYF | TGTGCCACCAGCACCCGCCGCAGGGGGCATAGAGATACGCAGTATTTT
many | TRBJ1-4 | . | TRBV7-2 | CASSLWGKNEKLFF | TGTGCCAGCAGCCTCTGGGGGAAGAATGAAAAACTGTTTTTT
few | TRBJ1-4 | TRBD1 | TRBV20-1 | CSASGRDSLVATNEKLFF | TGCAGTGCTAGCGGAAGGGACAGCCTCGTTGCAACTAATGAAAAACTGTTTTTT
many | TRBJ2-1 | TRBD2 | TRBV2 | CASSGGLAGIEQFF | TGTGCCAGCAGCGGAGGACTAGCGGGAATCGAGCAGTTCTTC
many | TRBJ2-1 | TRBD2 | TRBV3-1 | CASSQGREDFQFF | TGTGCCAGCAGCCAAGGCCGGGAGGATTTCCAGTTCTTC
many | TRBJ1-1 | . | TRBV28 | CASSLHGGTEAFF | TGTGCCAGCAGTTTACATGGGGGCACTGAAGCTTTCTTT
many | TRBJ2-1 | TRBD2 | TRBV11-3 | CASSLRSGTNEQFF | TGTGCCAGCAGCTTGCGTAGCGGGACGAATGAGCAGTTCTTC